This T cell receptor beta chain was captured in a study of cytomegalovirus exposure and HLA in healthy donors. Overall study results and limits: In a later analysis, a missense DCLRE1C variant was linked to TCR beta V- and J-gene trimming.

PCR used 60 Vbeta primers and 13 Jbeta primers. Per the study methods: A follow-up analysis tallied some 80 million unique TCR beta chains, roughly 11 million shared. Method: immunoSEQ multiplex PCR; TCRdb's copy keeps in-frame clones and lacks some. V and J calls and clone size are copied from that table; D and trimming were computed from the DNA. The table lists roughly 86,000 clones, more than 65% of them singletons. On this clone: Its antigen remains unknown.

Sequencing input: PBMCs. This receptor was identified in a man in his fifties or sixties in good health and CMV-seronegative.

CDR3 in amino acids: CASSLGGYSHGYTF. In nucleotides, the CDR3 is TGTGCCAGCAGCTTAGGGGGCTACTCTCATGGCTACACCTTC. V usage is TRBV13 and J usage is TRBJ1-2; D remains unclear. The CDR3 spans 14 residues. V was cut by 0 bases and J by 6 bases, with 11 bases left in between. Germline CDR1 PRHDT, CDR2 FYEKMQ (reference sequence).